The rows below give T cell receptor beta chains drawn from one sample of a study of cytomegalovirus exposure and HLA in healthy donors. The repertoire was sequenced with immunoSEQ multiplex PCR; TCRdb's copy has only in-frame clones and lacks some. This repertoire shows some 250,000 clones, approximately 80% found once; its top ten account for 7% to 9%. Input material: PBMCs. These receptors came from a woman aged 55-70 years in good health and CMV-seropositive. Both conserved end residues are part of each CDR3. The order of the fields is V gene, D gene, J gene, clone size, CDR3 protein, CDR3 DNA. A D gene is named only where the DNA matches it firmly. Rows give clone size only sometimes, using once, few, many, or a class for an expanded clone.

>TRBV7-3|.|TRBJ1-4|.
CASSLPPANEKLFF
TGTGCCAGCAGCCTCCCCCCGGCTAATGAAAAACTGTTTTTT
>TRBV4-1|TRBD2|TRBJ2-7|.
CASSQDGRLADSSYEQYF
TGCGCCAGCAGCCAAGACGGTCGACTAGCCGACAGCTCCTACGAGCAGTACTTC
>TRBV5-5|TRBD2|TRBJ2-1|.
CASSRGGRANEQFF
TGTGCCAGCAGCCGTGGCGGGAGGGCCAATGAGCAGTTCTTC
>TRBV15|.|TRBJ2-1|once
CATNGLRWGEQFF
TGTGCCACCAACGGACTCCGGTGGGGTGAGCAGTTCTTC
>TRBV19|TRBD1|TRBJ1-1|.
CASRKGGNSNTEAFF
TGTGCCAGCAGAAAAGGGGGCAACTCGAACACTGAAGCTTTCTTT
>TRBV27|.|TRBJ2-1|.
CASSDLSSYNEQFF
TGTGCCAGCAGCGACTTGAGCTCCTACAATGAGCAGTTCTTC
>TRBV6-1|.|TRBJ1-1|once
CASTGDSLTEAFF
TGTGCCAGCACTGGAGACAGTCTCACTGAAGCTTTCTTT
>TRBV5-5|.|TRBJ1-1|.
CASSPPRDTEAFF
TGTGCCAGCAGCCCCCCTCGGGACACTGAAGCTTTCTTT
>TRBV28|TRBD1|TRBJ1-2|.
CAGSQGQGGGYTF
TGTGCCGGCAGTCAGGGACAGGGGGGAGGCTACACCTTC
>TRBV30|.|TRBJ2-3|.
CAWNPTLFGDTQYF
TGTGCCTGGAACCCGACACTCTTCGGAGATACGCAGTATTTT
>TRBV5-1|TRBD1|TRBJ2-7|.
CASSLVWGQGALYEQYF
TGCGCCAGCAGCTTGGTTTGGGGACAGGGGGCTCTCTACGAGCAGTACTTC
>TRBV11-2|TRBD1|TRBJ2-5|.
CASSLGDRGETQYF
TGTGCCAGCAGCTTAGGGGACAGGGGGGAGACCCAGTACTTC
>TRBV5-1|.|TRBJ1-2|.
CASSLASREGGYTF
TGCGCCAGCAGCTTGGCGTCACGGGAGGGCGGCTACACCTTC
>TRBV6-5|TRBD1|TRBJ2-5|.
CASSYRVAGGQETQYF
TGTGCCAGCAGTTACCGCGTGGCAGGGGGACAAGAGACCCAGTACTTC
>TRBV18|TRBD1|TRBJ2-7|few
CASSPQGPGGYF
TGTGCCAGCTCACCACAAGGGCCAGGGGGATACTTC
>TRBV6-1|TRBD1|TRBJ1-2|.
CASLRPGQAYGYTF
TGTGCCAGCCTTAGACCGGGACAGGCATATGGCTACACCTTC
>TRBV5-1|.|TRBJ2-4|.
CASSLVAGLAKNIQYF
TGCGCCAGCAGCTTGGTGGCAGGGCTAGCCAAAAACATTCAGTACTTC
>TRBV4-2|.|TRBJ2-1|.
CASSQVVGGTLHNEQFF
TGTGCCAGCAGCCAAGTAGTGGGGGGGACACTTCACAATGAGCAGTTCTTC
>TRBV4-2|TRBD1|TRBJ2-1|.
CASSQDRGTGGAYNEQFF
TGTGCCAGCAGCCAAGATCGGGGGACAGGGGGCGCCTACAATGAGCAGTTCTTC
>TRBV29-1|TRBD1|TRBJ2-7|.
CSVERQGSNFEQYF
TGCAGCGTTGAGAGACAGGGTTCCAACTTCGAGCAGTACTTC
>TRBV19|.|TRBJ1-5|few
CASSMRRTNSNQPQHF
TGTGCCAGTAGTATGAGAAGGACAAATAGCAATCAGCCCCAGCATTTT
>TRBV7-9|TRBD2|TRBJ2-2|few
CASSLVGAGGSGELFF
TGTGCCAGCAGCTTGGTGGGAGCGGGAGGCTCCGGGGAGCTGTTTTTT
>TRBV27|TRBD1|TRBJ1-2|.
CASSQLGQGRSNYGYTF
TGTGCCAGCAGTCAATTGGGACAGGGGAGGTCTAACTATGGCTACACCTTC
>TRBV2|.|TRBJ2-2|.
CASSVDTGELFF
TGTGCCAGCAGTGTCGACACCGGGGAGCTGTTTTTT
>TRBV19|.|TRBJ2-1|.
CASSMFTYNEQFF
TGTGCCAGTAGTATGTTCACTTACAATGAGCAGTTCTTC
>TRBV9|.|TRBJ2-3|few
CASSGRDSTDTQYF
TGTGCCAGCAGCGGCCGGGACTCCACAGATACGCAGTATTTT